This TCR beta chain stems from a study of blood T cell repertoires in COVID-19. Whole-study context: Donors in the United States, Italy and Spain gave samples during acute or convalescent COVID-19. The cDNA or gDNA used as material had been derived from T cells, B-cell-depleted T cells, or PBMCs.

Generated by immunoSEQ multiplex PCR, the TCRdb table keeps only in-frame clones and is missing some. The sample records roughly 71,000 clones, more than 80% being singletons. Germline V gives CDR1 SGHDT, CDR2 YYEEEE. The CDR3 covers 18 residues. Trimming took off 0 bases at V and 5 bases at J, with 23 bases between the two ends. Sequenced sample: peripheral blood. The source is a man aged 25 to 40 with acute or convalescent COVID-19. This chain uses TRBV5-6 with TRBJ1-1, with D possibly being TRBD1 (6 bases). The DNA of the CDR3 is TGTGCCAGCAGCTTGGTGCCCGACAGGCCCCCGACTGGTACTGAAGCTTTCTTT. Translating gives CASSLVPDRPPTGTEAFF.